Below are 2 T cell receptor beta chains sequenced from a single sample in a study of blood T cell repertoires in COVID-19. Profiling relied on immunoSEQ multiplex PCR, and the TCRdb table lists in-frame clones only, not all of them. Of 150,000 to 200,000 clones in the sample, roughly nine tenths are singletons; the top ten hold approximately 2.3%. The sequencing input was peripheral blood. The source is an older man with active or convalescent COVID-19.

The chain has TRBV9 and TRBJ2-2; 8 bases line up with TRBD2. The junction had 1 base not matched to a gene; V was cut back by 0 bases and J by 6 bases. The CDR3 length is 14 residues. The V gene's germline CDR1 is SGDLS and CDR2 YYNGEE. The CDR3 DNA reads TGTGCCAGCAGCGTAGCGGGGGGGCCCGGGGAGCTGTTTTTT. Protein: CASSVAGGPGELFF.

The chain links TRBV6-6 to TRBJ2-7; TRBD1 matches 9 bases. The CDR3 extends over 14 amino acids. The J segment lost 3 bases and the V segment lost 6 bases, leaving 6 bases of the junction unmatched. Per the germline V gene, CDR1 is MNHNY and CDR2 is SVGAGI (reference sequence). The CDR3 DNA sequence: TGTGCCAGCAGATCCACGACAGGGGGCTACGAGCAGTACTTC. Its translation: CASRSTTGGYEQYF.